This record concerns one T cell receptor (beta chain) sequence. The antigen remains unidentified. The data were taken from a study of CD8+CD57+ T cells in acquired aplastic anemia. Across the whole study: The sorted CD4+ and CD8+ cells yielded an average around 3 ug of DNA. Regarding the study as a whole: Controls and patients did not differ significantly in CD8+ Simpson's diversity. Sharing between patients and controls was observed for around 27 CD8+ CDR3 sequences.

Previously, flow cytometry had revealed CD8+CD57+ cell expansion in the patients chosen for sequencing. According to the study, genomic DNA was the template for TCR beta VDJ and CDR3 profiling. TCRdb used MiXCR to reprocess the reads, holding one entry per CDR3 protein. The table includes fewer than 200,000 distinct CDR3 sequences, more than 45% detected once. This sequence was found in a human donor with aplastic anemia. Sequences were obtained from sorted CD4+, CD8+, or CD8+CD57+ T cells (not recorded which) from PBMCs.

CDR3 in amino acids: CASSQYTGAVTEAFF. CDR3 bases: TGTGCCAGCAGCCAATATACTGGGGCGGTCACCGAAGCTTTCTTT. V usage is TRBV4-2 and J usage is TRBJ1-1, with D perhaps TRBD1 (5 bases). V was shortened by 2 bases and J by 8 bases, with 18 bases between the two germline ends. The CDR3 covers 15 residues. Germline CDR1 LGHNA, CDR2 YNFKEQ.